A single TCR beta chain is shown here with its context. TCRdb re-called the 5' RACE reads and gives one entry per CDR3 protein, without DNA. The sample table sets out around 280,000 distinct CDR3 sequences. This record comes from a study of T cells expressing NK-cell markers. Background on the study: The authors sequenced eight donors, of whom seven were HCMV-seropositive and one was seronegative.

This CDR3 has 15 amino acids. CDR1 and CDR2 from the germline V gene are ENHRY and SYGVKD. The receptor comes from a man between 18 and 29 years old in good health. This chain uses TRBV10-3 with TRBJ1-5. The sample taken for sequencing was blood T cells: a sorted CD56 or NKG2C T cell subset, CD4+ or CD8+ T cells, or bulk PBMC T cells (not recorded which). Here the CDR3 reads CAISEEGRSNQPQHF.